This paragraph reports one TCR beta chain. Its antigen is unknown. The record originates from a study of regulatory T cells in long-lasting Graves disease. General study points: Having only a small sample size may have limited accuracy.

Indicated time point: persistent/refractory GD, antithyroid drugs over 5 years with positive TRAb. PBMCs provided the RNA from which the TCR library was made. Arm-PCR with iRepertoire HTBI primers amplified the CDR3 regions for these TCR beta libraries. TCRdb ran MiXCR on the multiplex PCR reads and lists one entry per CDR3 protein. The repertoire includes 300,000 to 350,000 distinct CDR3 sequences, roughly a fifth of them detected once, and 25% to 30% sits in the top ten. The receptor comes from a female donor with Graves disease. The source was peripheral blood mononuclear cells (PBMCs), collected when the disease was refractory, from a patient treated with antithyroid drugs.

DNA of the CDR3: TGTGCCAGCAGTTACCCAGGGAACACTGAAGCTTTCTTT. Amino acid sequence: CASSYPGNTEAFF. The V and J genes are TRBV6-9 and TRBJ1-1; D is ambiguous. The germline gives CDR1 MNHGY, CDR2 SVAAGI. Trimming removed 3 bases at V and 1 base at J, with 6 bases between. CDR3 length equals 13 residues.